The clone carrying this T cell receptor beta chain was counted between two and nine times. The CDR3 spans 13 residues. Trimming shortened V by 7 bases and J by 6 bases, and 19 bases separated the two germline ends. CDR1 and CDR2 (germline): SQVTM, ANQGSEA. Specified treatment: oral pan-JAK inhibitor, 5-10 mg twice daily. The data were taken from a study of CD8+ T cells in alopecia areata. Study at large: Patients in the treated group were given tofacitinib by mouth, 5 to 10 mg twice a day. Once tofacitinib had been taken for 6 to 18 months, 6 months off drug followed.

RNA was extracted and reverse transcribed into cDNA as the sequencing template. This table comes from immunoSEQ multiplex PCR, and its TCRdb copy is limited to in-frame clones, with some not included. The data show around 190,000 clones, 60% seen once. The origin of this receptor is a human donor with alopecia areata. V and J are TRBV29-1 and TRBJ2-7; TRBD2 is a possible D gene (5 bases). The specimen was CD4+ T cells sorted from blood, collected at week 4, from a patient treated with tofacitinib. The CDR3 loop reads CSARETRSSEQYF. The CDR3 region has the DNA TGCAGCGCTCGGGAAACCCGGTCTTCCGAGCAGTACTTC.